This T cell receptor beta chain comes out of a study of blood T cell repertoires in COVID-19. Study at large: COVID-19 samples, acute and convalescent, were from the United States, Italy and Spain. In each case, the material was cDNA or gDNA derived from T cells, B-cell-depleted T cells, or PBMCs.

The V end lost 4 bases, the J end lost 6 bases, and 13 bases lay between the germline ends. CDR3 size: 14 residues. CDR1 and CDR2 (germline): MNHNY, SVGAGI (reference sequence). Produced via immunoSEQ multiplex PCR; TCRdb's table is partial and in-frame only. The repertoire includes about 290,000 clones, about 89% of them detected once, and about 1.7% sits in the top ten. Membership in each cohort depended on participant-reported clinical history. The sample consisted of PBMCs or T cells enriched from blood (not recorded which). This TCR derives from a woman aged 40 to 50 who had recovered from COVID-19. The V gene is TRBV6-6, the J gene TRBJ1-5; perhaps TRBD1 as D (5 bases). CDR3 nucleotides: TGTGCCAGCAGTTCCTACCAGGGAGGTCAGCCCCAGCATTTT. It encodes CASSSYQGGQPQHF.